These 4 T cell receptor beta chains came from one sample sequenced in a study of T cells in Graves' hyperthyroidism and ophthalmopathy. Amplification of TCR beta CDR3 regions used RNA as the template. RT-PCR in the first round (using the HTBI primer set) targeted the TCR CDR3. TCRdb passed the multiplex PCR reads through MiXCR, listing each CDR3 protein once. The table has some 270,000 distinct CDR3 sequences, 13% seen once. Material for sequencing was blood. These receptors were taken from a woman in her 30s with Graves' hyperthyroidism that later progressed to Graves' ophthalmopathy.

This clonotype was observed a handful of times. A read error may be the cause here, since a much bigger clone is one base away. The gene calls are TRBV12-3 or TRBV12-4 and TRBJ1-2; D may be TRBD1 (5 bases). Deletions cut 4 bases from V and 9 bases from J, with 15 bases between. CDR3 length: 13 residues. CDR3 loop: CASSSEGRGSYTF. DNA for the CDR3: TGTGCCAGCAGTTCGGAGGGACGAGGTAGCTACACCTTC.

By sample fraction, this clonotype is medium-sized. The J gene is TRBJ2-7, the V gene TRBV20-1; 8 nucleotides match TRBD2. Germline V lookup: CDR1 DFQATT, CDR2 SNEGSKA (reference sequence). The junction had 14 bases not matched to a gene; V was cut back by 6 bases and J by 4 bases. This CDR3 region has 15 residues. CDR3 amino acids: CSALGGAGRFYEQYF. The CDR3 DNA follows: TGCAGTGCCCTCGGGGGGGCGGGCAGATTTTACGAGCAGTACTTC.

This clonotype was counted many times. This sequence joins TRBV30 and TRBJ2-7; 8 bases line up with TRBD2. In germline, CDR1 is GTSNPN, CDR2 SVGIG (reference sequence). This CDR3 is built from 15 residues. The trim removed 0 bases at V and 3 bases at J, leaving 7 bases unmatched. CDR3 nucleotides: TGTGCCTGGAGTGTACTAAAAGCGGGGGACTACGAGCAGTACTTC. Residues: CAWSVLKAGDYEQYF.

In this sample, this clonotype turned up a few times. The rearrangement joins TRBV9 to TRBJ2-1, with a weak D call TRBD1 (5 bases). Germline CDR1 is SGDLS and CDR2 is YYNGEE. The CDR3 length is 15 residues. Trimming stripped 0 bases from V and 8 bases from J, with 15 bases between. The CDR3 nucleotides are TGTGCCAGCAGCGTAGGTTCGACAGAGACAGATGAGCAGTTCTTC. As protein: CASSVGSTETDEQFF.